These 28 T cell receptor beta chains came from one sample sequenced in a study of preoperative IRX-2 immunotherapy in early breast cancer. Regarding treatment: preoperative locoregional IRX-2 cytokine immunotherapy. The method was immunoSEQ multiplex PCR; TCRdb's version includes in-frame clones alone and lacks a portion of them. The table lists about 32,000 clones, about four fifths of them singletons. Sequences were derived from lymph node tissue, sampled from a patient treated with IRX-2 immunotherapy. These TCRs come from a human donor with breast cancer.

The rearrangement joins TRBV30 to TRBJ1-6, with D maybe TRBD1 (6 bases). V was pared by 6 bases and J by 7 bases, with 13 bases between. The CDR3 covers 13 residues. Germline V CDR1 and CDR2: GTSNPN, SVGIG (reference sequence). CDR3 nucleotides: TGTGCCTGCCGGGACACCGACAATTCACCCCTCCACTTT. Protein: CACRDTDNSPLHF.

This chain joins TRBV28 and TRBJ1-3, with no clear D. CDR1 is MDHEN and CDR2 is SYDVKM in the germline V gene. Trimming cost V 0 bases and J 2 bases, with 5 bases left between them. This CDR3 is built from 14 residues. The CDR3 sequence: CASSLWGPGNTIYF. Here the CDR3 DNA reads TGTGCCAGCAGTTTATGGGGTCCTGGAAACACCATATATTTT.

Written as DNA, the CDR3 is TGTGCCACCAGCAGTCGGACAGGAGACTACAATGAGCAGTTCTTC. Translating gives CATSSRTGDYNEQFF. V gene TRBV15 combines with J gene TRBJ2-1; 7 nucleotides line up with TRBD1. J gave up 3 bases and V 3 bases, and 5 bases lay outside the gene matches. The germline CDR1 and CDR2 sequences are LNHNV and YYDKDF (reference sequence). The CDR3 runs to 15 residues.

CDR3 sequence reads: CASSPSIRYEQYF. CDR3 sequence (DNA): TGTGCCAGCAGTCCCTCGATTCGCTACGAGCAGTACTTC. The chain is built from TRBV28 and TRBJ2-7, with no clear D. Germline V gives CDR1 MDHEN, CDR2 SYDVKM. This CDR3 has 13 amino acids. The V gene lost 5 bases and the J gene lost 3 bases, with 11 bases spanning the gap.

This clone was seen a handful of times. This rearrangement joins TRBV19 to TRBJ1-4, with 8 bases identical to TRBD1. This CDR3 is built from 14 residues. From germline, CDR1 is LNHDA and CDR2 SQIVND (reference sequence). J lost 8 bases, V lost 5 bases, and 7 bases had no gene match. The CDR3 loop reads CASSSQGDVEKLFF. The CDR3 DNA follows: TGTGCCAGTAGTTCACAGGGGGACGTAGAAAAACTGTTTTTT.

V and J are TRBV7-5 and TRBJ2-2. TRBV7-5 is listed as a pseudogene. The CDR3 extends over 14 amino acids. CDR3 amino acids: CASSLVGYTGELFF. Written as DNA, the CDR3 is TGTGCCAGCAGCTTAGTTGGCTATACCGGGGAGCTGTTTTTT.

This rearrangement joins TRBV1 to TRBJ2-1. TRBV1 is a listed pseudogene. CDR3 length equals 14 residues. The CDR3 sequence: CASSQGGSYNEQFF. As DNA, the CDR3 is TGCGCCAGCAGCCAAGGTGGATCCTACAATGAGCAGTTCTTC.

The chain uses TRBV19 and TRBJ1-2, with 8 bases aligning to TRBD1. Germline lookup yields CDR1 LNHDA and CDR2 SQIVND (reference sequence). V trimming: 4 bases; J trimming: 8 bases; junction bases outside the gene matches: 12. The CDR3 covers 15 residues. CDR3 sequence reads: CASSTPQGARGGYTF. Here the CDR3 DNA reads TGTGCCAGTAGTACCCCGCAGGGGGCACGCGGAGGCTACACCTTC.

The chain links TRBV6-8 to TRBJ2-7, with D unresolved. V shed 8 bases and J shed 2 bases, with 13 bases lying between them. This CDR3 spans 13 amino acids. Germline values: CDR1 MNHGY, CDR2 SAAAGT. Here the CDR3 DNA reads TGTGCCAGCGGTCAAACGGCCCCCTACGAGCAGTACTTC. As protein: CASGQTAPYEQYF.

Remarks on this clone: Some base is unread or ambiguous, which is why its residue reads as X. V gene TRBV30 combines with J gene TRBJ2-7, with TRBD2 matching over 7 bases. Germline V gene lookup returns CDR1 GTSNPN and CDR2 SVGIG (reference sequence). This CDR3 is 14 amino acids long. After removal of 0 bases from V and 6 bases from J, the junction contained 8 bases not matched to a gene. For the CDR3, the DNA is TGTGCCTGGAGTGTAAAAGGGAGGGTARGCGAGCAGTACTTC. This encodes CAWSVKGRVXEQYF.

This chain links TRBV29-1 with TRBJ2-7; 8 nucleotides match TRBD2. V was clipped by 4 bases and J by 4 bases; unmatched bases: 6. CDR3 length: 13 amino acids. CDR1 is SQVTM and CDR2 is ANQGSEA in the germline V gene. DNA for the CDR3: TGCAGCGTTGTAACACCGGGGGGGTACGAGCAGTACTTC. The encoded protein is CSVVTPGGYEQYF.

V gene TRBV6-1 combines with J gene TRBJ2-3; TRBD2 aligns across 7 bases. Trimming at V came to 2 bases and at J to 5 bases, leaving 10 bases not matched to a gene. The germline CDR1 and CDR2 sequences are MNHNS and SASEGT. The CDR3 is 16 amino acids. CDR3 nucleotide sequence: TGTGCCAGCAGTGAATGGAACAGCGGGACCAGAGATACGCAGTATTTT. Protein: CASSEWNSGTRDTQYF.

This clone has only a few counts. The genes are TRBV18 and TRBJ2-3; the D is unclear. The CDR3 runs 16 residues. V was pared by 3 bases and J by 2 bases, with 15 bases between. In germline, CDR1 is KGHSH, CDR2 LQKENI. CDR3 nucleotide sequence: TGTGCCAGCTCACCCGCTGAATTGATGGACACAGATACGCAGTATTTT. The encoded protein is CASSPAELMDTDTQYF.

The rearrangement uses TRBV23-1 and TRBJ2-7; D is tentatively TRBD1 or TRBD2 (5 bases each). TRBV23-1 counts as an open reading frame of uncertain function. The ends were cut back, 6 bases at V and 0 bases at J, with 15 bases in the middle. This CDR3 is 15 amino acids long. CDR3 DNA sequence: TGCGCCAGCAGCCAGGGCACGGGGCTCTCCTACGAGCAGTACTTC. It specifies CASSQGTGLSYEQYF.

The J gene is TRBJ1-4, the V gene TRBV1; no check of the table's D call, TRBD1, against the DNA was made. TRBV1 is termed a pseudogene. This CDR3 contains 19 residues. The CDR3 DNA sequence: TGCGCCAGCAGCCCGACAGGAGTTCAATCAATCGCGATAGGTGAAAAACTGTTTTTT. Translating it yields CASSPTGVQSIAIGEKLFF.

The chain employs TRBV5-1 and TRBJ1-4; D possibly corresponds to TRBD1 (5 bases). V lost 5 bases and J lost 5, with 16 bases in between. From germline, CDR1 is SGHRS and CDR2 YFSETQ. This CDR3 region has 15 residues. Here the CDR3 reads CASSLRVGENEKLFF. CDR3 sequence (DNA): TGCGCCAGCAGTCTGAGAGTAGGGGAAAATGAAAAACTGTTTTTT.

V is TRBV18 and J is TRBJ2-7, with a weak D call TRBD2 (5 bases). Per the germline V gene, CDR1 is KGHSH and CDR2 is LQKENI. The CDR3 extends over 14 amino acids. The V gene lost 3 bases and the J gene lost 6 bases, with 15 bases spanning the gap. This chain's CDR3 is CASSPRTGMSEQYF. CDR3 coding DNA: TGTGCCAGCTCACCGAGGACGGGGATGAGCGAGCAGTACTTC.

This clone was picked up one time. The chain combines TRBV7-6 with TRBJ2-1; 8 nucleotides align to TRBD2. CDR1 SGHVS and CDR2 FNYEAQ come from the germline V gene. The CDR3 covers 17 residues. The V and J ends lost 3 bases and 4 bases, in that order; junction bases with no gene match: 11. CDR3 DNA: TGTGCCAGCAGCTTGTTGTCCGGGGGGGAACGATACAATGAGCAGTTCTTC. Protein product: CASSLLSGGERYNEQFF.

This sequence joins TRBV28 and TRBJ2-7; D is tentatively TRBD1 or TRBD2 (5 bases each). The CDR3 runs to 14 residues. V dropped 7 bases and J dropped 0 bases, with 13 bases sitting between them. Germline V lookup: CDR1 MDHEN, CDR2 SYDVKM. Here the CDR3 reads CASIGMRGSYEQYF. The DNA for the CDR3 is TGTGCCAGCATTGGGATGAGGGGCTCCTACGAGCAGTACTTC.

J is TRBJ1-3 and V is TRBV6-8; D not certain. Germline V gene lookup returns CDR1 MNHGY and CDR2 SAAAGT. The CDR3 loop spans 15 amino acids. Trimming shortened V by 5 bases and J by 2 bases, and 13 bases separated the two germline ends. In nucleotides, the CDR3 is TGTGCCAGCAGTCGTGGGGTATACCCTGGAAACACCATATATTTT. Amino acids: CASSRGVYPGNTIYF.

The genes are TRBV28 and TRBJ1-1; D unresolved. The CDR3 has 14 residues. In germline, CDR1 is MDHEN, CDR2 SYDVKM. Trimming removed 4 bases at V and 1 base at J, with 10 bases between. The CDR3 region is CASSSPPENTEAFF. In nucleotides, the CDR3 is TGTGCCAGCAGTTCCCCCCCCGAGAACACTGAAGCTTTCTTT.

The gene calls are TRBV15 and TRBJ2-5, with D perhaps given as TRBD1 or TRBD2 (5 bases each). The CDR3 consists of 17 residues. V gave up 5 bases and J gave up 0 bases, with 19 bases separating them. Germline CDR1 LNHNV, CDR2 YYDKDF (reference sequence). The chain's CDR3 is CATSPRDPRFYQETQYF. In DNA, the CDR3 is TGTGCCACCAGCCCAAGGGACCCCAGGTTTTACCAAGAGACCCAGTACTTC. Together with reference TRBV15 and TRBJ2-5, the CDR3 gives the full variable domain: DAMVIQNPRYQVTQFGKPVTLSCSQTLNHNVMYWYQQKSSQAPKLLFHYYDKDFNNEADTPDNFQSRRPNTSFCFLDIRSPGLGDTAMYLCATSPRDPRFYQETQYFGPGTRLLVL.

The chain recombines TRBV6-8 with TRBJ1-1, with D possibly being TRBD1 (5 bases). This CDR3 comprises 13 residues. V was pared by 7 bases and J by 1 base, with 10 bases between. Germline V gene data show CDR1 as MNHGY and CDR2 as SAAAGT. The CDR3 DNA sequence: TGTGCCAGCACCACGGGGGGGAACACTGAAGCTTTCTTT. Amino acid sequence: CASTTGGNTEAFF.

The DNA of the CDR3 is TGCGCCAGCAGCCAACCGACAGGACCCTATGGCTACACCTTC. Encoded protein: CASSQPTGPYGYTF. This chain joins TRBV5-1 and TRBJ1-2; tentative D call: TRBD1 (6 bases). From germline, CDR1 is SGHRS and CDR2 YFSETQ. V lost 4 bases to trimming and J lost 4 bases, with 14 bases between them. CDR3 length: 14 residues.

The genes are TRBV19 and TRBJ1-4; a weak D match, TRBD1 (6 bases). V was cut by 10 bases and J by 8 bases, with 17 bases left in between. This CDR3 is 13 amino acids long. Germline V gives CDR1 LNHDA, CDR2 SQIVND (reference sequence). CDR3 coding DNA: TGTGCCACCGGGACACAGTTGGAGGAAAAACTGTTTTTT. It encodes CATGTQLEEKLFF.

The rearrangement uses TRBV6-8 and TRBJ2-3; the match to TRBD2 covers 11 bases. Trimming cost V 5 bases and J 3 bases; bases outside gene matches: 7. The length of the CDR3 is 16 residues. CDR1 MNHGY and CDR2 SAAAGT come from the germline V gene. CDR3 protein: CASSVSTSGITDTQYF. In nucleotides, the CDR3 is TGTGCCAGCAGTGTTTCGACTAGCGGGATTACAGATACGCAGTATTTT.

This clone was observed once. The rearrangement uses TRBV28 and TRBJ2-3; D is possibly TRBD2 (6 bases). Trimming pared 6 bases from V and 6 bases from J, leaving 13 bases between. The CDR3 runs to 13 residues. CDR1 is MDHEN and CDR2 is SYDVKM in the germline V gene. Written as DNA, the CDR3 is TGTGCCAGCAGCCAATCGGGGGTGGATACGCAGTATTTT. Residues: CASSQSGVDTQYF.

CDR3 in amino acids: CASSYSEGSYGYTF. The CDR3 region has the DNA TGTGCCAGCAGTTACTCGGAGGGGAGTTACGGCTACACCTTC. V gene TRBV6-8 combines with J gene TRBJ1-2; D might be TRBD1 (5 bases). The CDR3 has 14 residues. Germline assignment: CDR1 MNHGY and CDR2 SAAAGT. V shed 0 bases and J shed 8 bases, with 13 bases lying between them.